The clone carrying this T cell receptor (beta chain) was seen ten or more times. The study extracted total RNA from unfractionated whole blood. The data are from a study of human T cells and chemical hapten exposure. Looking at the study overall: Variation in per-sample TCR yields came mainly from small pooled library volume differences.

Unique molecular identifiers were affixed to discrete cDNA molecules within the library. TCRdb reanalysed the 5' RACE reads using MiXCR and keeps one entry per CDR3 protein. The sample lists about 140,000 distinct CDR3 sequences, over 3.5% occurring once. The V segment lost 0 bases and the J segment 3 bases; nucleotides outside the gene matches: 6. CDR3 length: 16 amino acids. Germline V gives CDR1 LGHNA, CDR2 YNFKEQ. The V and J genes are TRBV4-2 and TRBJ2-7, with 9 bases matching TRBD1. The clonotype comes from a female donor in good health. The CDR3 region is CASSQDAGQGIYEQYF. The CDR3 bases are TGTGCCAGCAGCCAAGATGCGGGACAGGGTATCTACGAGCAGTACTTC.